The next 18 T cell receptor beta chains were all read from a single sample in a study of siplizumab effects on memory and regulatory T cells. Some clones are missing from TCRdb's copy, which holds only in-frame ones; the method was immunoSEQ multiplex PCR. The data show around 95,000 clones, 94% seen once. Sequencing input: non-Treg CD4+ T cells sorted from blood. These receptor sequences come from a human donor in good health.

This clone was counted once. The chain has TRBV5-1 and TRBJ2-5; 11 bases map to TRBD1. This CDR3 spans 15 amino acids. V shed 1 base and J 5 bases; nucleotides not matched to a gene: 4. Germline CDR1 reads SGHRS; CDR2 reads YFSETQ. The CDR3 loop reads CASSLQDRGQETQYF. CDR3 in DNA: TGCGCCAGCAGCTTGCAGGACAGGGGGCAGGAGACCCAGTACTTC.

The rearrangement joins TRBV20-1 to TRBJ2-7; D unclear. Trimming removed 6 bases from V and 4 bases from J, with 10 bases in between. Germline loops: CDR1 DFQATT, CDR2 SNEGSKA (reference sequence). The CDR3 sequence is 11 residues long. Here the CDR3 reads CSAARVYEQYF. DNA for the CDR3: TGCAGTGCCGCTAGGGTATACGAGCAGTACTTC.

The chain carries TRBV6-6 and TRBJ1-1; D ambiguous. The CDR3 totals 15 residues. Germline CDR1 reads MNHNY; CDR2 reads SVGAGI (reference sequence). Deletions cut 3 bases from V and 0 bases from J, with 11 bases between. CDR3 nucleotide sequence: TGTGCCAGCAGTTATTCCGAGGGATTGAACACTGAAGCTTTCTTT. Its protein is CASSYSEGLNTEAFF.

The chain has TRBV4-1 and TRBJ1-5; D not resolved. Germline CDR1 is MGHRA and CDR2 is YSYEKL. V lost 0 bases and J lost 4, with 4 bases in between. This CDR3 spans 13 amino acids. The CDR3 DNA reads TGCGCCAGCAGCCAAGATCCTAATCAGCCCCAGCATTTT. Encoded protein: CASSQDPNQPQHF.

This chain joins TRBV10-3 and TRBJ2-1; 8 nucleotides agree with TRBD2. Germline lookup yields CDR1 ENHRY and CDR2 SYGVKD. V lost 1 base to trimming and J lost 7 bases; unmatched junction nucleotides: 6. The CDR3 sequence is 15 residues long. The CDR3 DNA reads TGTGCCATCAGTGAGTTAGCGGGGCAGTCGAATGAGCAGTTCTTC. Translating it yields CAISELAGQSNEQFF.

V and J are TRBV28 and TRBJ1-1; D unresolved. Germline V gene sequence: CDR1 MDHEN, CDR2 SYDVKM. The CDR3 length is 12 residues. With 8 bases removed from V and 2 bases from J, the gap between germline ends came to 9 bases. CDR3 nucleotides: TGTGCCAGCGTCCGAGTTAACACTGAAGCTTTCTTT. Translating it yields CASVRVNTEAFF.

This chain connects TRBV5-1 to TRBJ2-7; 8 bases line up with TRBD2. Losses at the gene ends were 1 base for V and 6 bases for J; bases not matched to a gene: 18. Germline V gene data show CDR1 as SGHRS and CDR2 as YFSETQ. This CDR3 contains 18 residues. The CDR3 protein is CASSLSRGGSGGVGEQYF. For the CDR3, the DNA is TGCGCCAGCAGCTTGTCGCGGGGAGGGAGCGGGGGAGTCGGCGAGCAGTACTTC.

The CDR3 nucleotides read TGTGCCAGCAGCTCCGGACTAGCGACGAATACGCAGTATTTT. Translation: CASSSGLATNTQYF. The rearrangement joins TRBV11-3 to TRBJ2-3; 9 nucleotides align to TRBD2. The J segment lost 7 bases and the V segment lost 4 bases, leaving 6 bases of the junction unmatched. Germline V lookup: CDR1 SGHNT, CDR2 YENEEA. This CDR3 has 14 residues.

For this clone: The same CDR3 is also encoded by other DNA sequences in this sample. This chain links TRBV18 with TRBJ2-7; D possibly corresponds to TRBD1 (6 bases). The V gene lost 3 bases and the J gene lost 0 bases, with 9 bases spanning the gap. The CDR3 spans 14 residues. Germline V gene lookup returns CDR1 KGHSH and CDR2 LQKENI. The CDR3 is CASSPTGTSYEQYF. CDR3 sequence (DNA): TGTGCCAGCTCACCCACAGGGACCTCCTACGAGCAGTACTTC.

This chain connects TRBV19 to TRBJ2-7; 14 bases match TRBD2. Germline lookup yields CDR1 LNHDA and CDR2 SQIVND (reference sequence). This CDR3 contains 17 residues. Trimming cost V 4 bases and J 3 bases; bases outside gene matches: 8. CDR3 nucleotide sequence: TGTGCCAGTAGTACACGTCCCGGACTAGCGGGAGGCTACGAGCAGTACTTC. Its protein is CASSTRPGLAGGYEQYF.

The chain employs TRBV19 and TRBJ2-7; TRBD2 matches at 11 bases. The V segment lost 8 bases and the J segment 5 bases; nucleotides outside the gene matches: 11. CDR3 length equals 15 residues. Germline V gives CDR1 LNHDA, CDR2 SQIVND (reference sequence). CDR3 sequence reads: CASQGRGLAADEQYF. Here the CDR3 DNA reads TGTGCCAGTCAGGGGCGGGGACTAGCGGCGGACGAGCAGTACTTC.

This chain connects TRBV28 to TRBJ1-5, with D tentatively TRBD1 (5 bases). Germline V lookup: CDR1 MDHEN, CDR2 SYDVKM. The germline V and J ends were trimmed by 2 bases and 7 bases, with 18 bases remaining between them. This CDR3 has 16 amino acids. CDR3 nucleotide sequence: TGTGCCAGCAGTTTAGGAGGGGAGGGCGCCTGGCAGCCCCAGCATTTT. As protein: CASSLGGEGAWQPQHF.

This chain uses TRBV14 with TRBJ2-5; the D gene is possibly TRBD1 (5 bases). The germline V gene encodes CDR1 SGHDN and CDR2 FVKESK. Trimming stripped 0 bases from V and 3 bases from J, with 17 bases between. The CDR3 covers 17 residues. The CDR3 DNA reads as TGTGCCAGCAGCCAAGATAAATCGGTGAGGACAAAAGAGACCCAGTACTTC. The encoded protein is CASSQDKSVRTKETQYF.

As concerns this clone: An end of the junction does not agree with germline; a read error may underlie this. The genes are TRBV5-3 and TRBJ1-2; 11 nucleotides agree with TRBD1. TRBV5-3 is designated an ORF whose function remains uncertain. This CDR3 is built from 18 residues. The CDR3 region is CARSLVEDRGHTTYGYTF. CDR3 in DNA: TGTGCCAGGAGCTTGGTTGAGGACAGGGGGCATACTACCTATGGCTACACCTTC.

The chain combines TRBV6-6 with TRBJ2-6, with a possible D match to TRBD1 (5 bases). CDR1 MNHNY and CDR2 SVGAGI come from the germline V gene (reference sequence). CDR3 length: 14 residues. V gave up 6 bases and J gave up 6 bases, with 12 bases separating them. The CDR3: CASSPQALANVLTF. DNA for the CDR3: TGTGCCAGCAGCCCACAGGCTCTGGCCAACGTCCTGACTTTC.

This clone was counted a single time. The rearrangement links TRBV28 to TRBJ1-2, with D tentatively TRBD1 (6 bases). V was trimmed by 8 bases and J by 4 bases, leaving 14 bases between them. The CDR3 covers 13 residues. CDR1 is MDHEN, CDR2 SYDVKM, per germline. CDR3 loop: CASLTQDSYGYTF. In nucleotides, the CDR3 is TGTGCCAGCCTAACGCAGGACAGCTATGGCTACACCTTC.

In regard to this clone: Compared with germline, one end of the junction differs, possibly owing to a read error. The CDR3: CASSSQAGGPIETQYF. The CDR3 DNA is TGTGCTAGCAGTTCACAGGCGGGAGGGCCGATAGAGACCCAGTACTTC. The V and J genes are TRBV7-7 and TRBJ2-5, with TRBD2 matching over 9 bases. Per germline, CDR1 SSHAT and CDR2 FNYEAQ (reference sequence). This CDR3 contains 16 residues.

This clone was seen only a few times. The genes are TRBV5-1 and TRBJ2-1; D is ambiguous. Germline V lookup: CDR1 SGHRS, CDR2 YFSETQ. Trimming cost V 1 base and J 10 bases, with 9 bases left between them. The CDR3 totals 12 residues. Written as DNA, the CDR3 is TGCGCCAGCAGCTTGATGGGGTTCGAGCAGTTCTTC. Its translation: CASSLMGFEQFF.